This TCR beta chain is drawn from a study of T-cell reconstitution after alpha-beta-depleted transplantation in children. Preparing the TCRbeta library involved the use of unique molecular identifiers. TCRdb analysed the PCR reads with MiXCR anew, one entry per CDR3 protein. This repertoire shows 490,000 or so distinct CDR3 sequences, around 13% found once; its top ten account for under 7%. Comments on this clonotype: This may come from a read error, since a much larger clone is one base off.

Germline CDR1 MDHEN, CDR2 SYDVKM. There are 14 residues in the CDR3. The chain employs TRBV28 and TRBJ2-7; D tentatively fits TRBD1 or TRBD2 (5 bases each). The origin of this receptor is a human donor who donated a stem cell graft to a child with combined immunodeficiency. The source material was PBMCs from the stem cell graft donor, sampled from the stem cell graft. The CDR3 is CASTLEGIRYEQYF. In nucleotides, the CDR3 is TGTGCCAGCACTTTAGAGGGGATCAGATACGAGCAGTACTTC.